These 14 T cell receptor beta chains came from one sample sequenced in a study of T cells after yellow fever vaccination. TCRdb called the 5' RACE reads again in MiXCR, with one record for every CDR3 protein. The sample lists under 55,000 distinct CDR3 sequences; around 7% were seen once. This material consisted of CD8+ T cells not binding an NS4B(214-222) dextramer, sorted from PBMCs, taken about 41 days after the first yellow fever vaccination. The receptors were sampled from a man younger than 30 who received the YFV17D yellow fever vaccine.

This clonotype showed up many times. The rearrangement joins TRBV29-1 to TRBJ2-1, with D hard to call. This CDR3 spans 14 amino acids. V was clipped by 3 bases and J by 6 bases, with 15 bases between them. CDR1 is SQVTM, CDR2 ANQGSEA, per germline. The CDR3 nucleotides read TGCAGCGTTGAGACCCGCAGCGTATCCAATGAGCAGTTCTTC. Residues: CSVETRSVSNEQFF.

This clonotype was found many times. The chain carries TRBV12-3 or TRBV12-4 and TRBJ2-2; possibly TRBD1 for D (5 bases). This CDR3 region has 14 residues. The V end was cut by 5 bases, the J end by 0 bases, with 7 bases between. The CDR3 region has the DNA TGTGCCAGCAGTGACAGAGCGAACACCGGGGAGCTGTTTTTT. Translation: CASSDRANTGELFF.

CDR3 region: CASSILGGQYNEQFF. The CDR3 DNA follows: TGTGCCAGTAGTATACTGGGGGGCCAATACAATGAGCAGTTCTTC. The chain links TRBV19 to TRBJ2-1, with D perhaps matching TRBD1 or TRBD2 (6 bases each). V lost 2 bases, J lost 4 bases, and 12 bases lay in between. This CDR3 has 15 amino acids. Germline V lookup: CDR1 LNHDA, CDR2 SQIVND (reference sequence).

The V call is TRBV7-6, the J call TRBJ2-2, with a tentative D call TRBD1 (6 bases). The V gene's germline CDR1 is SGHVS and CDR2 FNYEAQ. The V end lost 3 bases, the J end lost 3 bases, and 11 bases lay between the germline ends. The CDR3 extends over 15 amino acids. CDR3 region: CASSFRTDYTGELFF. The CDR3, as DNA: TGTGCCAGCAGCTTTAGGACAGACTACACCGGGGAGCTGTTTTTT.

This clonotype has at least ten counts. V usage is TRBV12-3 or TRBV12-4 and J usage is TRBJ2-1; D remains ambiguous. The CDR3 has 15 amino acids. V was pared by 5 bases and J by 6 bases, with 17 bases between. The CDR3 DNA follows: TGTGCCAGCAGTCTCCTAAGTACCGCTGGCAATGAGCAGTTCTTC. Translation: CASSLLSTAGNEQFF.

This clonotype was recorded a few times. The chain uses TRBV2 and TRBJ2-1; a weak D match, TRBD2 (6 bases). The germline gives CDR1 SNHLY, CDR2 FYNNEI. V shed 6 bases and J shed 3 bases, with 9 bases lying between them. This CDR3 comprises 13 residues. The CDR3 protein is CASRGTDYNEQFF. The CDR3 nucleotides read TGTGCCAGCAGGGGGACTGACTACAATGAGCAGTTCTTC.

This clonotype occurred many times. The CDR3 DNA sequence: TGTGCCAGCAGCCCGAGTACTCCTACAGGGATCTACGAGCAGTACTTC. Translation: CASSPSTPTGIYEQYF. This sequence joins TRBV7-2 and TRBJ2-7, with D tentatively TRBD1 (6 bases). Germline CDR1 SGHTA, CDR2 FQGNSA. This CDR3 has 16 residues. V lost 5 bases and J lost 3, with 20 bases in between. The full variable domain, rest sourced from reference TRBV7-2 and TRBJ2-7, is GAGVSQSPSNKVTEKGKDVELRCDPISGHTALYWYRQSLGQGLEFLIYFQGNSAPDKSGLPSDRFSAERTGGSVSTLTIQRTQQEDSAVYLCASSPSTPTGIYEQYFGPGTRLTVT.

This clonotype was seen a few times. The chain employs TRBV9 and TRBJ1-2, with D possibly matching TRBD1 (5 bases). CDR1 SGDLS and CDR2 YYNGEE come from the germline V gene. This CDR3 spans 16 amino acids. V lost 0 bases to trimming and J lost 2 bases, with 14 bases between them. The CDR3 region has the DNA TGTGCCAGCAGCGTAGTAGACCGACAGCCCAACTATGGCTACACCTTC. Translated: CASSVVDRQPNYGYTF.

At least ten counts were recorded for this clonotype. The CDR3 bases are TGTGCCAGCAGTTACGACAGTATCATCTCTGGAAACACCATATATTTT. It encodes CASSYDSIISGNTIYF. The chain joins TRBV6-5 to TRBJ1-3; TRBD1 might be the D (5 bases). The CDR3 spans 16 residues. Germline CDR1 MNHEY, CDR2 SVGAGI. V gave up 2 bases and J gave up 0 bases, with 11 bases separating them.

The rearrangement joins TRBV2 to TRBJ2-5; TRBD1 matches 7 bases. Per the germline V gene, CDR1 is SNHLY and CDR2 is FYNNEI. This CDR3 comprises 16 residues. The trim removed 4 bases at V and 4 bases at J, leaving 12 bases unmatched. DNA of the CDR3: TGTGCCAGCAGTGGGACCCTTAGGGGGCTCGGAGAGACCCAGTACTTC. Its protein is CASSGTLRGLGETQYF.

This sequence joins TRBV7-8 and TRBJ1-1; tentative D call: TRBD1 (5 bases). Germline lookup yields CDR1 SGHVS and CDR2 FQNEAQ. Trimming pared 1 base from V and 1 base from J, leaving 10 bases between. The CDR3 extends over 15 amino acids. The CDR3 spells CASSLGVGPNTEAFF. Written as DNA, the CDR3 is TGTGCCAGCAGCTTAGGTGTGGGACCGAACACTGAAGCTTTCTTT.

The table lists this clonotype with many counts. The DNA of the CDR3 is TGTGCCAGCAGCTTAATAGTGAACACCGGGGAGCTGTTTTTT. This gives the protein CASSLIVNTGELFF. V and J are TRBV7-2 and TRBJ2-2; D is undetermined. CDR3 size: 14 residues. The V gene's germline CDR1 is SGHTA and CDR2 FQGNSA. The V gene lost 2 bases and the J gene lost 1 base, with 5 bases spanning the gap.

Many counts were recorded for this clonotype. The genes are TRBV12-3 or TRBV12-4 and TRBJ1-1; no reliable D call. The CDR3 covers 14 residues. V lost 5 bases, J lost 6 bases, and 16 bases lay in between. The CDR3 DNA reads TGTGCCAGCAGTGCTACGACCCCGTCCGCTGAAGCTTTCTTT. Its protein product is CASSATTPSAEAFF.

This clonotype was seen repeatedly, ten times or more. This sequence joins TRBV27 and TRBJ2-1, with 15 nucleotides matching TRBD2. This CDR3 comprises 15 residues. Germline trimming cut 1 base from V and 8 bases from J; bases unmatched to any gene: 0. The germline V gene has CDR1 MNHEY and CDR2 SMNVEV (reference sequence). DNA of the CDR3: TGTGCCAGCAGTTTATGGACTAGCGGGGGGGATGAGCAGTTCTTC. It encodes CASSLWTSGGDEQFF.